Below, 23 T cell receptor beta chains from the same sample are listed, as sequenced in a study of T cell changes during pregnancy in multiple sclerosis. Profiled with immunoSEQ multiplex PCR; TCRdb holds only in-frame clones, not every one. The table has tens of thousands of clones, more than 75% seen once; the top ten hold around 7.2%. Sequenced material: CD8+ T cells from peripheral blood mononuclear cells, taken in the third trimester of pregnancy. These receptors originate from a female donor with multiple sclerosis, enrolled in a pregnancy study.

The chain combines TRBV19 with TRBJ2-3; 7 positions match TRBD1. V shed 5 bases, J shed 0 bases, and the junction held 8 bases outside the gene matches. This CDR3 has 16 residues. Germline V CDR1 and CDR2: LNHDA, SQIVND (reference sequence). The chain's CDR3 is CASSLIRDSSTDTQYF. Here the CDR3 DNA reads TGTGCCAGTAGTTTAATCCGGGACAGTAGCACAGATACGCAGTATTTT. The whole variable domain, filled in from reference TRBV19 and TRBJ2-3, reads DGGITQSPKYLFRKEGQNVTLSCEQNLNHDAMYWYRQDPGQGLRLIYYSQIVNDFQKGDIAEGYSVSREKKESFPLTVTSAQKNPTAFYLCASSLIRDSSTDTQYFGPGTRLTVL.

The chain combines TRBV27 with TRBJ2-2; possible D gene TRBD2, 5 bases. Trimming left V 6 bases short and J 6 bases short, with 11 bases between. From germline, CDR1 is MNHEY and CDR2 SMNVEV (reference sequence). The length of the CDR3 is 13 residues. CDR3 residues: CASSPDYSGELFF. The CDR3 DNA is TGTGCCAGCAGCCCTGACTATTCCGGGGAGCTGTTTTTT.

This clone was counted a single time. This chain connects TRBV2 to TRBJ1-5; D not certain. V was pared by 4 bases and J by 11 bases, with 18 bases between. This CDR3 contains 14 residues. Germline lookup yields CDR1 SNHLY and CDR2 FYNNEI. CDR3 sequence reads: CASSGRWSSGTQHF. For the CDR3, the DNA is TGTGCCAGCAGTGGAAGGTGGTCCTCCGGGACCCAGCATTTT.

The chain links TRBV5-6 to TRBJ2-7, with 7 bases that match TRBD2. Germline V gene data show CDR1 as SGHDT and CDR2 as YYEEEE. Trimming at V came to 4 bases and at J to 0 bases, leaving 10 bases not matched to a gene. The CDR3 runs to 16 residues. CDR3 in amino acids: CASSGPWEGLSYEQYF. The CDR3, as DNA: TGTGCCAGCAGCGGGCCGTGGGAGGGCCTCTCCTACGAGCAGTACTTC.

This chain links TRBV6-6 with TRBJ1-2; D possibly corresponds to TRBD1 (5 bases). The CDR3 loop spans 14 amino acids. CDR1 and CDR2 (germline): MNHNY, SVGAGI (reference sequence). V dropped 0 bases and J dropped 4 bases, with 9 bases sitting between them. The CDR3 sequence: CASSYSDSTYGYTF. The CDR3 DNA reads TGTGCCAGCAGTTACTCCGACAGTACCTATGGCTACACCTTC.

V and J are TRBV4-1 and TRBJ1-2; D not certain. The ends were cut back, 1 base at V and 4 bases at J, with 19 bases in the middle. CDR3 length equals 17 residues. CDR1 is MGHRA and CDR2 is YSYEKL in the germline V gene. In DNA form, the CDR3 reads TGCGCCAGCAGCCAAGTCCCGGGGAATTGGGCTAGCTATGGCTACACCTTC. The encoded protein is CASSQVPGNWASYGYTF.

CDR3 amino acids: CASSPLAGLNSPLHF. The CDR3 coding sequence is TGTGCCAGCTCACCCCTCGCGGGGCTAAATTCACCCCTCCACTTT. The V and J genes are TRBV18 and TRBJ1-6; maybe TRBD1 (5 bases). CDR1 KGHSH and CDR2 LQKENI come from the germline V gene. The CDR3 spans 15 residues. Trimming took off 3 bases at V and 7 bases at J, with 13 bases between the two ends.

This chain connects TRBV7-3 to TRBJ1-6, with 7 bases aligning to TRBD1. V trimming: 5 bases; J trimming: 7 bases; junction bases outside the gene matches: 2. This CDR3 spans 13 amino acids. Per germline, CDR1 SGHTA and CDR2 FQGTGA. The CDR3 loop is CASSPGQNSPLHF. The CDR3, as DNA: TGTGCCAGCAGCCCGGGACAGAATTCACCCCTCCACTTT.

CDR3 sequence: CASSQLTGGGKTQYF. Here the CDR3 DNA reads TGCGCCAGCAGCCAACTGACAGGGGGCGGGAAGACCCAGTACTTC. This chain joins TRBV4-1 and TRBJ2-5; 10 bases match TRBD1. The germline CDR1 and CDR2 sequences are MGHRA and YSYEKL. Losses at the gene ends were 2 bases for V and 6 bases for J; bases not matched to a gene: 6. This CDR3 spans 15 amino acids.

The CDR3: CASSFGGASIGAFF. The CDR3 DNA sequence: TGTGCCAGCAGTTTTGGGGGGGCCTCCATTGGAGCTTTCTTT. J is TRBJ1-1 and V is TRBV27, with D tentatively TRBD1 (6 bases). V shed 3 bases and J shed 10 bases, with 18 bases lying between them. The CDR3 extends over 14 amino acids. Germline assignment: CDR1 MNHEY and CDR2 SMNVEV (reference sequence).

The CDR3 sequence: CASSRREGTSEQYF. As DNA, the CDR3 is TGTGCCAGCAGCAGGAGGGAGGGAACGAGCGAGCAGTACTTC. V is TRBV11-3 and J is TRBJ2-7; 7 nucleotides match TRBD2. The junction had 10 bases not matched to a gene; V was cut back by 5 bases and J by 6 bases. Germline V gene sequence: CDR1 SGHNT, CDR2 YENEEA. This CDR3 region has 14 residues. Looking up the rest from reference TRBV11-3 and TRBJ2-7 gives the full variable domain: EAGVVQSPRYKIIEKKQPVAFWCNPISGHNTLYWYLQNLGQGPELLIRYENEEAVDDSQLPKDRFSAERLKGVDSTLKIQPAELGDSAVYLCASSRREGTSEQYFGPGTRLTVT.

This clone was detected once. The chain carries TRBV7-9 and TRBJ2-3; a possible D gene is TRBD1 (6 bases). V gave up 4 bases and J gave up 2 bases, with 16 bases separating them. Germline V CDR1 and CDR2: SEHNR, FQNEAQ (reference sequence). CDR3 length: 16 amino acids. Here the CDR3 DNA reads TGTGCCAGCAGCTCCGACGGGGACACCCCCACAGATACGCAGTATTTT. It encodes CASSSDGDTPTDTQYF.

The chain joins TRBV5-1 to TRBJ2-3; D perhaps matches TRBD2 (5 bases). The CDR3 is 13 residues long. In germline, CDR1 is SGHRS, CDR2 YFSETQ. V lost 0 bases, J lost 7 bases, and 9 bases lay in between. The CDR3, as DNA: TGCGCCAGCAGCTTGGAGGACTTCAATACGCAGTATTTT. Residues: CASSLEDFNTQYF.

The CDR3 loop reads CASSLVPGTQYF. As DNA, the CDR3 is TGTGCCAGCAGCTTGGTGCCGGGAACCCAGTACTTC. The chain links TRBV5-6 to TRBJ2-5; D might be TRBD2 (5 bases). The CDR3 contains 12 residues. Germline CDR1 SGHDT, CDR2 YYEEEE. Trimming took 0 bases from V and 8 from J, leaving 8 bases between them.

The chain couples TRBV4-3 to TRBJ2-5; TRBD2 agrees at 12 bases. CDR1 LGHNA and CDR2 YSLEER come from the germline V gene. This CDR3 has 18 amino acids. After removal of 1 base from V and 5 bases from J, the junction contained 11 bases not matched to a gene. The CDR3 is CASSQGTSGVEGKETQYF. For the CDR3, the DNA is TGCGCCAGCAGCCAAGGGACTAGCGGGGTAGAAGGCAAGGAGACCCAGTACTTC.

V and J are TRBV7-9 and TRBJ1-1; D remains ambiguous. CDR3 length: 13 amino acids. V lost 5 bases to trimming and J lost 3 bases, with 10 bases between them. CDR1 is SEHNR and CDR2 is FQNEAQ in the germline V gene (reference sequence). CDR3 nucleotide sequence: TGTGCCAGCAGCCCAGTGTCCTACACTGAAGCTTTCTTT. Residues: CASSPVSYTEAFF.

The V gene is TRBV4-2, the J gene TRBJ2-1; TRBD2 matches at 8 bases. The germline CDR1 and CDR2 sequences are LGHNA and YNFKEQ. The J segment lost 10 bases and the V segment lost 0 bases, leaving 26 bases of the junction unmatched. The length of the CDR3 is 21 residues. CDR3: CASSQELTGLGIKGADGEQFF. The CDR3 DNA follows: TGTGCCAGCAGCCAAGAACTTACGGGACTAGGAATTAAAGGGGCAGACGGGGAGCAGTTCTTC.

The chain employs TRBV2 and TRBJ2-5, with TRBD2 matching 8 bases. Trimming at V came to 6 bases and at J to 4 bases, leaving 10 bases not matched to a gene. The CDR3 consists of 15 residues. Looked up from germline, CDR1 is SNHLY and CDR2 is FYNNEI. CDR3 DNA sequence: TGTGCCAGCAGAACTTGGCCGGGACTAGGAGAGACCCAGTACTTC. This codes for CASRTWPGLGETQYF.

The CDR3 loop reads CASRQIRAGSYEQYF. CDR3 in DNA: TGTGCCAGCAGACAAATAAGGGCGGGCTCCTACGAGCAGTACTTC. This sequence joins TRBV2 and TRBJ2-7; TRBD2 is a possible D gene (5 bases). V dropped 6 bases and J dropped 0 bases, with 15 bases sitting between them. Germline CDR1 is SNHLY and CDR2 is FYNNEI. CDR3 size: 15 residues.

This chain links TRBV27 with TRBJ2-7; D call uncertain. This CDR3 has 13 residues. Germline CDR1 reads MNHEY; CDR2 reads SMNVEV (reference sequence). V was trimmed by 5 bases and J by 2 bases, leaving 10 bases between them. The CDR3 protein is CASSPDTAYEQYF. CDR3 DNA: TGTGCCAGCAGTCCAGACACCGCCTACGAGCAGTACTTC.

CDR3 residues: CASSQYRTGVGYTF. CDR3 sequence (DNA): TGTGCCAGCAGCCAATACAGGACAGGGGTCGGCTACACCTTC. The chain recombines TRBV7-9 with TRBJ1-2; 9 positions agree with TRBD1. Germline loops: CDR1 SEHNR, CDR2 FQNEAQ (reference sequence). V gave up 5 bases and J gave up 8 bases; unmatched junction bases: 9. The CDR3 is 14 amino acids.

This clone came up once. J is TRBJ2-1 and V is TRBV27, with a possible D match to TRBD2 (6 bases). Trimming pared 2 bases from V and 7 bases from J, leaving 12 bases between. Germline V lookup: CDR1 MNHEY, CDR2 SMNVEV (reference sequence). The CDR3 is made up of 14 amino acids. CDR3 protein: CASSLGGFGNEQFF. The CDR3 DNA reads as TGTGCCAGCAGTTTAGGAGGGTTCGGGAATGAGCAGTTCTTC.

The count of this clone is one. The rearrangement links TRBV7-9 to TRBJ1-2; D call uncertain. V lost 1 base to trimming and J lost 7 bases, with 13 bases between them. Germline-derived CDR1 and CDR2 are SEHNR and FQNEAQ (reference sequence). The CDR3 consists of 14 residues. CDR3 DNA sequence: TGTGCCAGCAGCTTAGATGGCGGAGTTGGTGGCTACACCTTC. Amino acid sequence: CASSLDGGVGGYTF. Looking up the rest from reference TRBV7-9 and TRBJ1-2 gives the full variable domain: DTGVSQNPRHKITKRGQNVTFRCDPISEHNRLYWYRQTLGQGPEFLTYFQNEAQLEKSRLLSDRFSAERPKGSFSTLEIQRTEQGDSAMYLCASSLDGGVGGYTFGSGTRLTVV.